These 2 T cell receptor beta chains came from one sample sequenced in a study of spatial heterogeneity in lung cancer (dated by TCRdb to between 2018 and 2021). Libraries came from 5' RACE. TCRdb names NextSeq 500 as the instrument used. TCRdb reworked the public reads: Q25 trimming with fastp, MiXCR clone assembly, productive beta chains retained. CDR3 protein duplicates are merged, each entry listing the most common genes and DNA. This sample lists about 120,000 distinct CDR3 sequences; 12% were detected once. The ten most abundant clones make up around a sixth of the sample. The meaning of the sample's time point label: blood at routine non-recurrence follow-up after resection. TCR sequencing used whole RNA extracted from tumor and nontumor lung tissue, or from cryopreserved PBMC samples, without cell sorting. This material consisted of PBMCs, taken at follow-up. The receptors here all came from a male donor with early-stage non-small cell lung cancer.

This clonotype was counted at least ten times. V is TRBV10-3 and J is TRBJ2-2; the D gene is possibly TRBD1 (5 bases). Germline V lookup: CDR1 ENHRY, CDR2 SYGVKD. The length of the CDR3 is 15 residues. The V end was cut by 6 bases, the J end by 2 bases, with 13 bases between. The CDR3, as DNA: TGTGCCATCAGGCAAGGGGCCGGTAACACCGGGGAGCTGTTTTTT. Encoded protein: CAIRQGAGNTGELFF.

The table lists this clonotype with many counts. The rearrangement links TRBV5-1 to TRBJ1-5; perhaps TRBD1 as D (6 bases). The CDR3 runs to 15 residues. Germline-derived CDR1 and CDR2 are SGHRS and YFSETQ. Trimming cost V 4 bases and J 2 bases, with 13 bases left between them. CDR3 bases: TGCGCCAGCAGCCTTGAGGGGGTAGGCAATCAGCCCCAGCATTTT. Its translation is CASSLEGVGNQPQHF.